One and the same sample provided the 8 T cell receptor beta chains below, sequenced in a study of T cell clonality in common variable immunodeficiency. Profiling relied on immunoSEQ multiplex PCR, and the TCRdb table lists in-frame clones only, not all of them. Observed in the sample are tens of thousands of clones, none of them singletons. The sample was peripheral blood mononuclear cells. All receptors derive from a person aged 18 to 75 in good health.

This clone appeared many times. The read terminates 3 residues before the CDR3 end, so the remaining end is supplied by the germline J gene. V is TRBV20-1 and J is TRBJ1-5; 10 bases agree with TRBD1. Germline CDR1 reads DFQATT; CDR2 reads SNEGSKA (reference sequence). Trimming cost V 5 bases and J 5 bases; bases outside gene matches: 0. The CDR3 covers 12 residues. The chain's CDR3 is CSAGTGDQPQHF. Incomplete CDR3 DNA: TGCAGTGCTGGGACAGGGGATCAGCCC.

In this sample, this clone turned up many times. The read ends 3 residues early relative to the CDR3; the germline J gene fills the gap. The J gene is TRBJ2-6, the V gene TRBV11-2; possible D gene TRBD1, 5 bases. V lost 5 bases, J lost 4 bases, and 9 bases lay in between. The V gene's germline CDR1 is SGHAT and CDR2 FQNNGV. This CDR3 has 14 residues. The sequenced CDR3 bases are TGTGCCAGCAGCCCAGGGTCCGGGGCCAACGTC. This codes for CASSPGSGANV. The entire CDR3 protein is CASSPGSGANVLTF. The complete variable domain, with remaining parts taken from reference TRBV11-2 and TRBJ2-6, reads EAGVAQSPRYKIIEKRQSVAFWCNPISGHATLYWYQQILGQGPKLLIQFQNNGVVDDSQLPKDRFSAERLKGVDSTLKIQPAKLEDSAVYLCASSPGSGANVLTFGAGSRLTVL.

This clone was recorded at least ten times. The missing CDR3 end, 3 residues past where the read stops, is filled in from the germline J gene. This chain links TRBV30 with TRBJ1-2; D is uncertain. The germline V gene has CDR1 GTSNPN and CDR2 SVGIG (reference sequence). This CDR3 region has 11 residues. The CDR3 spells CAWSVLGGYTF. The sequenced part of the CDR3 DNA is TGTGCCTGGAGTGTACTAGGGGGC.

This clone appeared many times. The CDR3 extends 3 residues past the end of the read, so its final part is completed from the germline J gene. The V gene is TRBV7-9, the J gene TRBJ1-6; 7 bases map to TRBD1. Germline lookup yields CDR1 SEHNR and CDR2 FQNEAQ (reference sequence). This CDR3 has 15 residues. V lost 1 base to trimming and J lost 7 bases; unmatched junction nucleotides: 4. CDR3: CASSLDRGGNSPLHF. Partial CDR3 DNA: TGTGCCAGCAGCTTAGACAGGGGTGGCAATTCACCC.

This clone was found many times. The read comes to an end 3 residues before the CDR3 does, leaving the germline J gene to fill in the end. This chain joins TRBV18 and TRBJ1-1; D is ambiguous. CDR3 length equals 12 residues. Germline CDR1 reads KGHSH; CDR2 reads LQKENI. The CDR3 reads CASSPEEWAAFF. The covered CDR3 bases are TGTGCCAGCTCACCAGAGGAGTGGGCG.

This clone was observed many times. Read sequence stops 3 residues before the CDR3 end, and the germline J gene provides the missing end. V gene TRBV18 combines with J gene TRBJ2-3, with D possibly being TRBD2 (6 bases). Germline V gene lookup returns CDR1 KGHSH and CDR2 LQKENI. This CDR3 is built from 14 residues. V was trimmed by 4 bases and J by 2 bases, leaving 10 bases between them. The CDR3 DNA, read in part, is TGTGCCAGCTCACAGGGACTTTTCACAGATACG. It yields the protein CASSQGLFTDT. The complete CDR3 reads CASSQGLFTDTQYF.

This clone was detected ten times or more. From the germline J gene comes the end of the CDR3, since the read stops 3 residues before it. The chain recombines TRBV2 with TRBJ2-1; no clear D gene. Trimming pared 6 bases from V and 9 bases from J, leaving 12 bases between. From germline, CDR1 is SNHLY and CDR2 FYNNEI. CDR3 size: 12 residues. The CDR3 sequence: CASSSVAGEQFF. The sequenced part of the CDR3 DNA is TGTGCCAGCAGCAGCGTGGCCGGTGAG.

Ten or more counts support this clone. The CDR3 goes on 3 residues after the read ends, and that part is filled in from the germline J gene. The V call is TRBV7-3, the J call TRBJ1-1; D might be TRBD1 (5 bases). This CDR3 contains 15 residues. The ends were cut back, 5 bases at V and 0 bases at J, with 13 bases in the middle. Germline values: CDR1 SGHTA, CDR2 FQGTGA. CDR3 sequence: CASSRGDSLNTEAFF. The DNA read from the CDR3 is TGTGCCAGCAGCCGCGGAGACAGTTTGAACACTGAA.